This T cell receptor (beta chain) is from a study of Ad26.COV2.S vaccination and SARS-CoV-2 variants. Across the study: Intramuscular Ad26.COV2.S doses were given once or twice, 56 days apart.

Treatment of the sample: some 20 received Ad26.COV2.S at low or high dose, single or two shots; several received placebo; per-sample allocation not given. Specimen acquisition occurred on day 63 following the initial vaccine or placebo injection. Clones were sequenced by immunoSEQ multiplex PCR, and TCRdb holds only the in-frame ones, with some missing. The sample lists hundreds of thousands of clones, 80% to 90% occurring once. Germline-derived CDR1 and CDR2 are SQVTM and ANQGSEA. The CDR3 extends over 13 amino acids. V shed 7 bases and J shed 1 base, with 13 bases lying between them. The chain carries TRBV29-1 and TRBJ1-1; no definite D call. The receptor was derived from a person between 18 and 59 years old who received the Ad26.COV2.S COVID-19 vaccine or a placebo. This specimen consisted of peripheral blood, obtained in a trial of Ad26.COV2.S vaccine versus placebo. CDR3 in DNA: TGCAGCGCCGGACCCTCACAGAACACTGAAGCTTTCTTT. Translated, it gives CSAGPSQNTEAFF.